This TCR beta chain emerged from a study of neoadjuvant anti-PD-1 for oral cavity cancer. Study-level information: Before surgery, most patients got three to four biweekly 3 mg/kg nivolumab doses.

About this clone itself: Its antigen remains unknown.

Patients had HPV-negative, locally advanced oral cavity squamous cell carcinoma. The CDR3 loop spans 15 amino acids. Per the germline V gene, CDR1 is LGHNA and CDR2 is YSLEER. Trimming cost V 0 bases and J 6 bases, with 11 bases left between them. The protocol was immunoSEQ multiplex PCR, while the TCRdb copy is restricted to in-frame clones and leaves out a portion. The sample yields approximately 37,000 clones, approximately 87% seen once. Overall study results and limits: Non-responders to neoadjuvant nivolumab had significantly more clonal PBMC T cells than responders.

The sequences come from PBMCs, collected before nivolumab (anti-PD-1) treatment. This sequence originates from a person between 35 and 79 years old with oral cavity squamous cell carcinoma. V gene TRBV4-3 combines with J gene TRBJ1-4; a weak D match, TRBD1 (6 bases). For the CDR3, the DNA is TGCGCCAGCAGCCAAGACGGGGGCGGGGATGAAAAACTGTTTTTT. It translates to CASSQDGGGDEKLFF.